Following are 5 T cell receptor beta chains from one sample sequenced in a study of Ad26.COV2.S vaccination and SARS-CoV-2 variants. Documented treatment: roughly 19 received Ad26.COV2.S at low or high dose, single or two shots; five or six received placebo; per-sample allocation not given. At day 63 after the first vaccine or placebo injection, samples were drawn. Data came from immunoSEQ multiplex PCR; TCRdb stores just in-frame clones and leaves some out. The data show roughly 400,000 clones, with 70% to 90% seen just once and approximately 1.9% held by the top ten. Material: peripheral blood, obtained in a trial of Ad26.COV2.S vaccine versus placebo. These receptors all come from a person aged 18-60 years who received the Ad26.COV2.S COVID-19 vaccine or a placebo.

The V call is TRBV28, the J call TRBJ2-7; 12 positions match TRBD1. Trimming took 6 bases from V and 7 from J; bases not matched to a gene: 4. The CDR3 sequence is 13 residues long. Germline V gene sequence: CDR1 MDHEN, CDR2 SYDVKM. CDR3 region: CASSGTGGWEQYF. The CDR3 DNA reads as TGTGCCAGCAGCGGGACAGGGGGCTGGGAGCAGTACTTC.

The chain combines TRBV28 with TRBJ2-7; 8 nucleotides agree with TRBD2. The CDR3 totals 13 residues. V gave up 6 bases and J gave up 3 bases; unmatched junction bases: 4. Per germline, CDR1 MDHEN and CDR2 SYDVKM. Here the CDR3 reads CASSQGLDYEQYF. In DNA, the CDR3 is TGTGCCAGCAGCCAGGGACTAGACTACGAGCAGTACTTC.

The chain employs TRBV28 and TRBJ1-5, with D hard to call. The V end was cut by 6 bases, the J end by 3 bases, with 15 bases between. Germline values: CDR1 MDHEN, CDR2 SYDVKM. The CDR3 is 15 amino acids. For the CDR3, the DNA is TGTGCCAGCAGCCGGTGGACTTTGGCCAATCAGCCCCAGCATTTT. Its translation: CASSRWTLANQPQHF.

This clone was picked up a small number of times. V gene TRBV7-6 combines with J gene TRBJ2-7; 8 bases are shared with TRBD1. Germline CDR1 reads SGHVS; CDR2 reads FNYEAQ. After removal of 1 base from V and 5 bases from J, the junction contained 7 bases not matched to a gene. This CDR3 contains 15 residues. The CDR3 DNA reads TGTGCCAGCAGCTTAGGGGACAGGTTGCCGAACGAGCAGTACTTC. Protein sequence: CASSLGDRLPNEQYF.

CDR3 in amino acids: CASSEQGASGNTIYF. Here the CDR3 DNA reads TGTGCCAGCAGTGAACAGGGGGCCTCTGGAAACACCATATATTTT. The V call is TRBV2, the J call TRBJ1-3; 8 nucleotides agree with TRBD1. The CDR3 covers 15 residues. J gave up 0 bases and V 2 bases, and 0 bases lay outside the gene matches. Germline assignment: CDR1 SNHLY and CDR2 FYNNEI.